The next 5 T cell receptor beta chains were all read from a single sample in a study of cytomegalovirus exposure and HLA in healthy donors. The method was immunoSEQ multiplex PCR; TCRdb's version includes in-frame clones alone and lacks a portion of them. The sample consists of about 78,000 clones, less than 96% of them appearing once. The sequenced material came from PBMCs. These receptors were obtained from a man between 18 and 29 years old in good health and CMV-seropositive.

The chain joins TRBV4-1 to TRBJ2-7, with D maybe TRBD1 (5 bases). Germline V gene sequence: CDR1 MGHRA, CDR2 YSYEKL. V lost 3 bases to trimming and J lost 3 bases, with 9 bases between them. The CDR3 length is 13 residues. CDR3 sequence (DNA): TGCGCCAGCAGCCATGGTCAGGGCTACGAGCAGTACTTC. It is translated as CASSHGQGYEQYF.

The rearrangement uses TRBV7-9 and TRBJ2-3; 10 bases match TRBD2. Germline V CDR1 and CDR2: SEHNR, FQNEAQ (reference sequence). The CDR3 length is 15 residues. V lost 5 bases, J lost 1 base, and 3 bases stayed unmatched. The CDR3 is CASSEGTSGTDTQYF. CDR3 coding DNA: TGTGCCAGCAGCGAGGGGACTAGCGGCACAGATACGCAGTATTTT.

The genes are TRBV5-1 and TRBJ1-1; 7 positions match TRBD1. V was pared by 0 bases and J by 1 base, with 12 bases of the junction left unmatched. Germline V gene data show CDR1 as SGHRS and CDR2 as YFSETQ. The CDR3 has 18 amino acids. The DNA for the CDR3 is TGCGCCAGCAGCTTGGGGCCTTCGGGACAGTCGGCGAACACTGAAGCTTTCTTT. This gives the protein CASSLGPSGQSANTEAFF.

The J gene is TRBJ2-7, the V gene TRBV4-1, with D tentatively TRBD2 (5 bases). This CDR3 is 16 amino acids long. Germline V CDR1 and CDR2: MGHRA, YSYEKL. The V and J ends lost 1 base and 11 bases respectively, with 24 bases between them. Here the CDR3 DNA reads TGCGCCAGCAGCCAAGGAAGAACCTTAGCTCGGGAAATGAAGTACTTC. Translation: CASSQGRTLAREMKYF.

Concerning this clone itself: At one end the junction does not follow the germline gene, possibly because of a read error. The rearrangement links TRBV5-8 to TRBJ2-7; D may be TRBD2 (6 bases). Germline V lookup: CDR1 SGHTS, CDR2 YDEGEE. The CDR3 has 12 amino acids. CDR3 in amino acids: CATSQGDFTRDF. The CDR3 DNA reads as TGTGCCACATCCCAAGGGGACTTCACTCGCGACTTC.